These T cell receptor beta chains were read from a single sample in a study of shared clonotypes between healthy human individuals. Libraries were prepared by immunoSEQ multiplex PCR; TCRdb keeps only in-frame clonotypes and omits some of them. In the table there are about half a million clones, approximately 81% of which are singletons. Sample: PBMCs. These TCRs come from a woman in her thirties or forties in good health. Some clones in this sample may be carry-over from other donors' samples. The CDR3 runs from the conserved cysteine through the conserved F or W. The D gene is left open where the match is weak. Clone size is not always given. Where it is, it says once, few, many or a class for expanded clones.

d_call	v_call	clone_size	j_call	cdr3_nt	cdr3_aa
-	TRBV7-2	-	TRBJ1-1	TGTGCCAGCAGCTTGTACAACCCTCGGGGCACTGAAGCTTTCTTT	CASSLYNPRGTEAFF
TRBD2	TRBV7-9	few	TRBJ2-7	TGTGCCAGCAGCCCGCCCAGGGCGGGAGGGCACACAGAGCAGTACTTC	CASSPPRAGGHTEQYF
-	TRBV5-4	-	TRBJ2-5	TGTGCCAGCAGCACTGGAGGGTCACAAGAGACCCAGTACTTC	CASSTGGSQETQYF
-	TRBV6-1	-	TRBJ2-1	TGTGCCAGCAGCGCAACGTTCTATGAGCAGTTCTTC	CASSATFYEQFF
-	TRBV7-2	-	TRBJ2-7	TGTGCCAGCAGTCCAGTGGTGGGGAGCTCCTACGAGCAGTACTTC	CASSPVVGSSYEQYF
TRBD2	TRBV7-2	-	TRBJ2-1	TGTGCCAGCAAGCCAACTAGTACTAGCGGTTACAATGAGCAGTTCTTC	CASKPTSTSGYNEQFF
-	TRBV7-3	-	TRBJ2-1	TGTGCCAGCAGCTTACAGGGAATCAATGAGCAGTTCTTC	CASSLQGINEQFF
TRBD1	TRBV28	-	TRBJ1-5	TGTGCCAGCAGTAAAAGACAGGGAGCCCAGCCCCAGCATTTT	CASSKRQGAQPQHF
TRBD2	TRBV10-2	-	TRBJ2-1	TGCGCCAGCAGGGGGACTATCTACAATGAGCAGTTCTTC	CASRGTIYNEQFF
-	TRBV4-1	-	TRBJ2-2	TGCGCCAGCAGCCAAGATCGGGCCCTCACCGGGGAGCTGTTTTTT	CASSQDRALTGELFF
-	TRBV5-1	-	TRBJ2-1	TGCGCCAGCAGCCCGGACAGCGGCTCCTACAATGAGCAGTTCTTC	CASSPDSGSYNEQFF
-	TRBV30	few	TRBJ2-7	TGTGCCGGCCGGCGGTCCTACGAGCAGTACTTC	CAGRRSYEQYF
-	TRBV29-1	-	TRBJ2-5	TGCAGCGTCCGCGGGAGGACAGGTGTTGAGACCCAGTACTTC	CSVRGRTGVETQYF
TRBD1	TRBV6-6	once	TRBJ2-7	TGTGCCAGCCTCGGCGGACAGGGCTCCTACGAGCAGTACTTC	CASLGGQGSYEQYF
TRBD1	TRBV19	-	TRBJ2-7	TGTGCCAGTAGTATCATCGGGACAGGGGCCTACGAGCAGTACTTC	CASSIIGTGAYEQYF
TRBD2	TRBV6-5	-	TRBJ2-7	TGTGCCAGCAGGGGACTAGCCTACGAGCAGTACTTC	CASRGLAYEQYF
TRBD1	TRBV5-4	-	TRBJ1-2	TGTGCCAGCAGCTTGGGGCAGGGGGCGAATGGCTACACCTTC	CASSLGQGANGYTF
-	TRBV30	-	TRBJ1-2	TGTGCCTGGAGTGCGGTTAACTATGGCTACACCTTC	CAWSAVNYGYTF
-	TRBV21-1	-	TRBJ2-1	TGTGCCAGCGCTCACCTCAATGAGCAGTTCTTC	CASAHLNEQFF
-	TRBV29-1	-	TRBJ1-4	TGCAGCGCCGGACAGTCAACTAATGAAAAACTGTTTTTT	CSAGQSTNEKLFF
-	TRBV28	-	TRBJ1-2	TGTGCCAGCAGTTTTATTGACTATGGCTACACCTTC	CASSFIDYGYTF
-	TRBV28	-	TRBJ1-2	TGTGCCAGCAGCCACTCTCGTGGAGACTATGGCTACACCTTC	CASSHSRGDYGYTF
TRBD1	TRBV19	-	TRBJ2-7	TGTGCCAGTAGTATAGAGACAGGGGGACACTACGAGCAGTACTTC	CASSIETGGHYEQYF
TRBD2	TRBV5-1	-	TRBJ2-5	TGCGCCAGCAGCGTCGCCCTCGGGACTAGCGGACAAGAGACCCAGTACTTC	CASSVALGTSGQETQYF
TRBD1	TRBV5-1	-	TRBJ2-7	TGCGCCAGCAGCGGACAGGGTCACTACGAGCAGTACTTC	CASSGQGHYEQYF
TRBD1	TRBV25-1	-	TRBJ1-2	TGTGCCAGCAGTCACCAGACAGGGGAGGCCTATGGCTACACCTTC	CASSHQTGEAYGYTF
-	TRBV27	-	TRBJ1-2	TGTGCCAGCAGTAGAGCAGGGGAGGCGGAAGGCTACACCTTC	CASSRAGEAEGYTF
-	TRBV10-3	-	TRBJ2-7	TGTGCCATCAGTGAGTACAGGGAGGGGTACGAGCAGTACTTC	CAISEYREGYEQYF
TRBD1	TRBV10-2	-	TRBJ1-4	TGTGCCAGCAGTTACGGGACAGGGCTTGAAAAACTGTTTTTT	CASSYGTGLEKLFF
TRBD1	TRBV6-1	-	TRBJ1-5	TGTGCCAGCAGTCAACAGGGGATCAACAATCAGCCCCAGCATTTT	CASSQQGINNQPQHF
-	TRBV4-1	-	TRBJ1-5	TGCGCCAGCAGCCAACTTAGCAATCAGCCCCAGCATTTT	CASSQLSNQPQHF
TRBD2	TRBV25-1	-	TRBJ2-1	TGTGCCAGCAGTGATCAGATCCGAGGGAGGGGCAATGAGCAGTTCTTC	CASSDQIRGRGNEQFF
-	TRBV11-2	few	TRBJ2-7	TGTGCCAGCAGCTTAGCTGGGCTGCTTAAAGGGGGCGAGCAGTACTTC	CASSLAGLLKGGEQYF
-	TRBV13	few	TRBJ1-4	TGTGCCAGCAGCTTCGGGGGGCAAGGGGAAAAACTGTTTTTT	CASSFGGQGEKLFF
TRBD2	TRBV6-5	few	TRBJ2-2	TGTGCCAGCAGTTACCTGTCTAGCGGGAGTTCCGGGGAGCTGTTTTTT	CASSYLSSGSSGELFF
-	TRBV11-2	-	TRBJ2-2	TGTGCCAGCAGCTTCGGCAGGGGTACCGGGGAGCTGTTTTTT	CASSFGRGTGELFF
-	TRBV2	-	TRBJ2-1	TGTGCCAGCGTCCCGGGGTACAATGAGCAGTTCTTC	CASVPGYNEQFF
-	TRBV28	-	TRBJ2-3	TGTGCCAGCAGATCTACACCATTCGACACAGATACGCAGTATTTT	CASRSTPFDTDTQYF
TRBD2	TRBV6-1	once	TRBJ2-3	TGTGCCAGCAGTGAAAGACTAGCGGGAGGTACAGATACGCAGTATTTT	CASSERLAGGTDTQYF
-	TRBV2	-	TRBJ2-3	TGTGCCAGCAGTGAAGAGGTTGCGTCCACAGATACGCAGTATTTT	CASSEEVASTDTQYF
TRBD2	TRBV7-9	-	TRBJ2-7	TGTGCCAGCAGCCCGGGACTAGCGGGAGCCGAGCAGTACTTC	CASSPGLAGAEQYF
-	TRBV9	-	TRBJ2-7	TGTGCCAGCAGCGTAGCACCGAGCCCCTCCTACGAGCAGTACTTC	CASSVAPSPSYEQYF
TRBD1	TRBV7-8	-	TRBJ2-2	TGTGCCAGCAGCATGTACAGGGGGCAGAACACCGGGGAGCTGTTTTTT	CASSMYRGQNTGELFF